The present T cell receptor (beta chain) was sequenced within a study of cytotoxic CD8 clonotypes in ibrutinib-treated CLL. Looking at the study overall: The group held 11 relapsed/refractory and under 16 treatment-naive patients, with roughly 17 IGHV unmutated.

Turning to this clone: Its antigen is currently unknown.

The ends were cut back, 4 bases at V and 1 base at J, with 12 bases in the middle. The CDR3 is made up of 15 amino acids. Germline V gene sequence: CDR1 MNHEY, CDR2 SVGAGI. Study results and limitations: Circulating CD8+ T-cell counts were tracked by baseline clonality, which exceeded that of age-matched healthy donors.

Researchers set a sequencing depth target of 1 in 200,000 to 1 in 1 million T cells. Sequencing used immunoSEQ multiplex PCR; TCRdb keeps in-frame clones, though not all of them. Of approximately 150,000 clones in the sample, nearly 90% were seen once. The sample consisted of PBMCs, taken at disease progression, from a patient treated with ibrutinib. V usage is TRBV6-5 and J usage is TRBJ2-3; the D gene is possibly TRBD1 (6 bases). The sequence came from a human donor with chronic lymphocytic leukemia. Here the CDR3 DNA reads TGTGCCAGCAGTTTCAGGACAGCGCGCACAGATACGCAGTATTTT. This codes for CASSFRTARTDTQYF.